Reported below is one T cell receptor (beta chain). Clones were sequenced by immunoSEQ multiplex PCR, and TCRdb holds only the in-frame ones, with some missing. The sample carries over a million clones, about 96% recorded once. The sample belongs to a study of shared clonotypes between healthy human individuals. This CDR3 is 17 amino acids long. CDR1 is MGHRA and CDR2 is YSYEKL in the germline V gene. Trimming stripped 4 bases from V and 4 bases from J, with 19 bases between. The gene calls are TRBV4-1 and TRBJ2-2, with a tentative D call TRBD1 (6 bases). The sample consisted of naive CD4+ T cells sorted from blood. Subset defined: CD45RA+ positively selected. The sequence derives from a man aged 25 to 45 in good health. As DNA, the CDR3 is TGCGCCAGCAGCCCAGAAGACAGGTTTTTTCCCACCGGGGAGCTGTTTTTT. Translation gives CASSPEDRFFPTGELFF.